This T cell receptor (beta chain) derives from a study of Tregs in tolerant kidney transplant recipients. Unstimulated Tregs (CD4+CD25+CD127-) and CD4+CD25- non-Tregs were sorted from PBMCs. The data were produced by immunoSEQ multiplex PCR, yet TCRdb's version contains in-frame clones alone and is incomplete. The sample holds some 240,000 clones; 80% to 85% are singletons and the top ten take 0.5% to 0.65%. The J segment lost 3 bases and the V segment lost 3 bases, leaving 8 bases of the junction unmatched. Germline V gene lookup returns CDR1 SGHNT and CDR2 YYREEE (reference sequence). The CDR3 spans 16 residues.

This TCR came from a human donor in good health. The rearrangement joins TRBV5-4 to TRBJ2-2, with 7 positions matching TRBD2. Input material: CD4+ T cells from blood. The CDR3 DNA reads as TGTGCCAGCAGCTGGGGCGGTAGCGGGCACACCGGGGAGCTGTTTTTT. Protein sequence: CASSWGGSGHTGELFF.